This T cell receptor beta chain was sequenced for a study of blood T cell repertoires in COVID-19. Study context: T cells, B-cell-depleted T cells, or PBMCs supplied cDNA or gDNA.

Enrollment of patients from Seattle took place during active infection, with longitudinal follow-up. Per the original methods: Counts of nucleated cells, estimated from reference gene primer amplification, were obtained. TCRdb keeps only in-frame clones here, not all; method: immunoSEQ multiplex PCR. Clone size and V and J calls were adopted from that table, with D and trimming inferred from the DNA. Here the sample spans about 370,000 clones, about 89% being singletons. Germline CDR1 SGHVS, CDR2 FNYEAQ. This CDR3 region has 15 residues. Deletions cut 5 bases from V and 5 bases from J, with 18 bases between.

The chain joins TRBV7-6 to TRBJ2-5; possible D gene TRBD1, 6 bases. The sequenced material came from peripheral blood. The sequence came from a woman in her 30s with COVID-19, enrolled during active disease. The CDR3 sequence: CASSQIGTSGETQYF. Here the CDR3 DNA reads TGTGCCAGCAGCCAGATCGGGACAAGCGGCGAGACCCAGTACTTC.